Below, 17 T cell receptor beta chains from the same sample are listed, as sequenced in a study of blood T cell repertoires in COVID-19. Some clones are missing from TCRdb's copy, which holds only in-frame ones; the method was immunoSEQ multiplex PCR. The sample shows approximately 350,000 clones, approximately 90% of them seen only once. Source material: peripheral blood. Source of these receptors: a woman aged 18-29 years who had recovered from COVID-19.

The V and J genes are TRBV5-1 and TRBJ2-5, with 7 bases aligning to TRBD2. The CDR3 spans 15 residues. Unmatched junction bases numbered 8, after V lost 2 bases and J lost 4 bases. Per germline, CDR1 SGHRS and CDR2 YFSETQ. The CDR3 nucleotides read TGCGCCAGCAGCTTTGGACTAGGGCGGGGAGAGACCCAGTACTTC. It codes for CASSFGLGRGETQYF.

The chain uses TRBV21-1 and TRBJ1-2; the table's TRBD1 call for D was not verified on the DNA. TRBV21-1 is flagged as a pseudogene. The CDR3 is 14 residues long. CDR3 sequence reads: CASSKPGRYYGYTF. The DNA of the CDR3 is TGTGCCAGCAGCAAACCCGGCAGGTACTATGGCTACACCTTC.

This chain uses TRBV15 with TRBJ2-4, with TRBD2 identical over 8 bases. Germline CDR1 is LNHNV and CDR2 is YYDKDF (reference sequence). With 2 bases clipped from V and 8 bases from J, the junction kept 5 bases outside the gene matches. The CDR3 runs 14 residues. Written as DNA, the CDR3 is TGTGCCACCAGCAGAATAAGCGGGAGTGACATTCAGTACTTC. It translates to CATSRISGSDIQYF. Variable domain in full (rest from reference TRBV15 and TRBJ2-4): DAMVIQNPRYQVTQFGKPVTLSCSQTLNHNVMYWYQQKSSQAPKLLFHYYDKDFNNEADTPDNFQSRRPNTSFCFLDIRSPGLGDTAMYLCATSRISGSDIQYFGAGTRLSVL.

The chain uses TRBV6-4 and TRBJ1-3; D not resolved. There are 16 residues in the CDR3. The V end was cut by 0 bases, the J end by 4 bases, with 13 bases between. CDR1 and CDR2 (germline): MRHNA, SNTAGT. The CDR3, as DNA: TGTGCCAGCAGTGACTCGAGAGTTGGTCTAGGAAACACCATATATTTT. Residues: CASSDSRVGLGNTIYF.

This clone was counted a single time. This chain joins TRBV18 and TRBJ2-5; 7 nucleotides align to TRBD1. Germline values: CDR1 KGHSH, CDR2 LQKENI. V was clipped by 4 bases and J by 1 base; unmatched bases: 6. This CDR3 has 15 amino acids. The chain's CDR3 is CASSRNWDSQETQYF. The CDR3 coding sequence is TGTGCCAGCTCACGAAACTGGGACAGCCAAGAGACCCAGTACTTC.

The DNA of the CDR3 is TGTGCCAGCAGCGGTAGCGGGAGCTCCTACGAGCAGTACGTC. This codes for CASSGSGSSYEQYV. J is TRBJ2-7 and V is TRBV11-3; TRBD2 aligns across 9 bases. This CDR3 comprises 14 residues. Losses at the gene ends were 5 bases for V and 0 bases for J; bases not matched to a gene: 2. The germline V gene encodes CDR1 SGHNT and CDR2 YENEEA.

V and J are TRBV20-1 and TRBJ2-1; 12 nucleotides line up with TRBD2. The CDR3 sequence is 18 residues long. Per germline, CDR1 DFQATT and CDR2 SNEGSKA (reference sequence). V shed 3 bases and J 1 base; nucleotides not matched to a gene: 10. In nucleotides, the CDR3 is TGCAGTGCTAGTAATCCGGCTAGCGGGAGGGGTTCCTACAATGAGCAGTTCTTC. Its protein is CSASNPASGRGSYNEQFF.

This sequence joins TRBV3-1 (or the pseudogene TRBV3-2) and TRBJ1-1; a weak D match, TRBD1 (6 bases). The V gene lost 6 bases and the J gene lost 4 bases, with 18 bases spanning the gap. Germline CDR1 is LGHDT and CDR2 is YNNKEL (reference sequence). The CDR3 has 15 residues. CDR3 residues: CASRPSGQKRTEAFF. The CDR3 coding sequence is TGTGCCAGCAGACCCTCAGGACAGAAACGCACTGAAGCTTTCTTT.

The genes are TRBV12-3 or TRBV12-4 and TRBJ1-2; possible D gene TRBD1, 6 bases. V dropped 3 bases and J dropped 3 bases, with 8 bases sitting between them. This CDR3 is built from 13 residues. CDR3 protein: CASSLTGHYGYTF. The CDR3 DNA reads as TGTGCCAGCAGTTTGACAGGTCACTATGGCTACACCTTC.

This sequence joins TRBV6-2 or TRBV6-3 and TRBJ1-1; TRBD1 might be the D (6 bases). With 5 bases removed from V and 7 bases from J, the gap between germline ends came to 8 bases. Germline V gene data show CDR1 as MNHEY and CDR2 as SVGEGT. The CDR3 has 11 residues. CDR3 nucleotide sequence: TGTGCCAGCAGTCAGGGGATTGAAGCTTTCTTT. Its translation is CASSQGIEAFF.

The CDR3: CASGLATGSPRRHGYTF. Written as DNA, the CDR3 is TGTGCTAGTGGTTTGGCGACAGGATCGCCGAGGCGGCATGGCTACACCTTC. The chain joins TRBV12-5 to TRBJ1-2, with D possibly matching TRBD1 (6 bases). The CDR3 is made up of 17 amino acids. Trimming removed 1 base at V and 6 bases at J, with 21 bases between. Germline CDR1 and CDR2: LGHNT and FRNRAP.

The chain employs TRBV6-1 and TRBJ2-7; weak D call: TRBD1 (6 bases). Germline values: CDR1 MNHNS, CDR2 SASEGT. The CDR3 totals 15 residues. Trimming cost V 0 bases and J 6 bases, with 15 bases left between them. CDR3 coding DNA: TGTGCCAGCAGTGAAGCGAGGCAGGGGAGTGGCGAGCAGTACGTC. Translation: CASSEARQGSGEQYV.

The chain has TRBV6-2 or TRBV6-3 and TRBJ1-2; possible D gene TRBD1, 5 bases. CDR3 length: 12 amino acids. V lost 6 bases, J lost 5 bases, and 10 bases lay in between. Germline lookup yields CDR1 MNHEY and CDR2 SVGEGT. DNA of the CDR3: TGTGCCAGCAGCAGGTCAGGGTATGGCTACACCTTC. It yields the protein CASSRSGYGYTF.

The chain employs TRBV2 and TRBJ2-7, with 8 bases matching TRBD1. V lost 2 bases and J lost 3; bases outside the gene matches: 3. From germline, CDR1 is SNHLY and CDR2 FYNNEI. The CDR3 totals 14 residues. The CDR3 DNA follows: TGTGCCAGCAGTGAACAGGGGGCCCGCTACGAGCAGTACGTC. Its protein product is CASSEQGARYEQYV.

The CDR3 here is CASSLEYPGTGGSPLHF. The CDR3 DNA reads TGTGCCAGCAGCTTAGAATATCCCGGGACAGGGGGCTCACCCCTCCACTTT. The J gene is TRBJ1-6, the V gene TRBV7-2; TRBD1 matches 12 bases. The CDR3 is 17 residues long. CDR1 and CDR2 (germline): SGHTA, FQGNSA. J lost 10 bases, V lost 1 base, and 8 bases had no gene match.

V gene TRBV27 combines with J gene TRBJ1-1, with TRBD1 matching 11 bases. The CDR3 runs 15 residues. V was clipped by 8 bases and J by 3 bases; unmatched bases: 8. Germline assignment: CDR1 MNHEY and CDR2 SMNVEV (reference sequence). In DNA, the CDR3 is TGTGCCAGCCAGACGGACAGGGGGCGCGACACTGAAGCTTTCTTT. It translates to CASQTDRGRDTEAFF.

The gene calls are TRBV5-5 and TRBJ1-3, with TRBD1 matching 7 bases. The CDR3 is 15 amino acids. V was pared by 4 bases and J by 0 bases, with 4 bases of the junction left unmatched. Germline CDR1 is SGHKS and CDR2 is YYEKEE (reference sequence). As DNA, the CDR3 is TGTGCCAGCAGCGTAGACAGGGTCTCTGGAAACACCATATATTTT. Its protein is CASSVDRVSGNTIYF.